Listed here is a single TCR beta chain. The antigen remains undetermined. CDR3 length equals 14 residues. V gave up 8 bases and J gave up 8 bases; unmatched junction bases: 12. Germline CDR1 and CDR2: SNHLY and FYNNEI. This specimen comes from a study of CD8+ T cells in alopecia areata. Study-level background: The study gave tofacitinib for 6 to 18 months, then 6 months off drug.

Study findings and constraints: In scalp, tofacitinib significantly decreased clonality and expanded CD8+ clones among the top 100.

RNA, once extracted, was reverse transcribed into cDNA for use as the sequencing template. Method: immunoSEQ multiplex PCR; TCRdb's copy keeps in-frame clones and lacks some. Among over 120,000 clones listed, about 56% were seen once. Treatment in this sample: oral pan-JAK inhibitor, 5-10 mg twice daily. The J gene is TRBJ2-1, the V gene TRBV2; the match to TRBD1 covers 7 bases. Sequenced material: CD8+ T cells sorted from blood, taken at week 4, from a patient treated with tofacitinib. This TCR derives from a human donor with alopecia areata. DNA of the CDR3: TGTGCCAGCGGGGGACAGTCTACAAGGTATGAGCAGTTCTTC. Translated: CASGGQSTRYEQFF.